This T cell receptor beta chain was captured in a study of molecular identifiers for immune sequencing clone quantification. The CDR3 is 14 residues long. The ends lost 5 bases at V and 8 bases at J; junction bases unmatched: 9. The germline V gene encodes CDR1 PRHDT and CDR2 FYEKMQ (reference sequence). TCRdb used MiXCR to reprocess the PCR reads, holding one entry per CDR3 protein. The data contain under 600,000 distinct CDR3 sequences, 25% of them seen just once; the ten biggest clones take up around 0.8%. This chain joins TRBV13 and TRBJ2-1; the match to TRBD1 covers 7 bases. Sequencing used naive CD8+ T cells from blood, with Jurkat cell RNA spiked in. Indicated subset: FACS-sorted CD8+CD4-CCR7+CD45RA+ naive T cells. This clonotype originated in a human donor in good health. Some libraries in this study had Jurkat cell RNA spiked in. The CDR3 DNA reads TGTGCCAGCAGCCCTACGACAGGGTTCGATGAGCAGTTCTTC. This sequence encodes CASSPTTGFDEQFF.